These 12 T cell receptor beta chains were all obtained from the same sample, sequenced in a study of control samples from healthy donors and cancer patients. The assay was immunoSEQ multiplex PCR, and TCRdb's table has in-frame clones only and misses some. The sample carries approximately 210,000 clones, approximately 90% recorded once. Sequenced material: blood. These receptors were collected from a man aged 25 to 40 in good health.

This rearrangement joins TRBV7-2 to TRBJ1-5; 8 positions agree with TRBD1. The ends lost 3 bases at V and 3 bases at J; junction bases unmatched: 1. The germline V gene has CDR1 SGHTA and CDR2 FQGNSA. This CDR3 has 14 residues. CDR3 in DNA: TGTGCCAGCAGCTTGGGACAGGCCAATCAGCCCCAGCATTTT. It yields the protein CASSLGQANQPQHF.

The chain's CDR3 is CASSPTTGVRGELFF. CDR3 nucleotide sequence: TGTGCCAGCAGCCCCACGACAGGCGTACGCGGGGAGCTGTTTTTT. This chain links TRBV5-5 with TRBJ2-2; possibly TRBD1 for D (6 bases). CDR1 is SGHKS, CDR2 YYEKEE, per germline (reference sequence). Trimming cost V 4 bases and J 7 bases, with 17 bases left between them. The CDR3 extends over 15 amino acids.

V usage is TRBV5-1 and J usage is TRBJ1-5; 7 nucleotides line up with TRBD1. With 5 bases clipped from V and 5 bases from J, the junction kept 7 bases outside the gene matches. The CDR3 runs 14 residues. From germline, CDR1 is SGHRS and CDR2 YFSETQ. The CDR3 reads CASSPSTGDQPQHF. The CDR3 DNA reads TGCGCCAGCAGTCCAAGTACAGGGGATCAGCCCCAGCATTTT.

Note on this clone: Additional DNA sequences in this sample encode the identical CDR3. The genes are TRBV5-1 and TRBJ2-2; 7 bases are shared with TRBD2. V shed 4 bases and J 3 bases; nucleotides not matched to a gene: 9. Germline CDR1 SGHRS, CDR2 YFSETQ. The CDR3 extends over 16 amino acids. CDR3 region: CASSRRGRGDTGELFF. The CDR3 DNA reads TGCGCCAGCAGCCGGCGGGGTCGGGGGGACACCGGGGAGCTGTTTTTT.

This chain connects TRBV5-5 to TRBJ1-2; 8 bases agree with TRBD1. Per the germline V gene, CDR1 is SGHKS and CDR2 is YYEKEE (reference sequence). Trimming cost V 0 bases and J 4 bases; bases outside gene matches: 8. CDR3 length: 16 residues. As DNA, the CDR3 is TGTGCCAGCAGCTTGGGTAGGGACAGGCTTCGCTATGGCTACACCTTC. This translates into CASSLGRDRLRYGYTF.

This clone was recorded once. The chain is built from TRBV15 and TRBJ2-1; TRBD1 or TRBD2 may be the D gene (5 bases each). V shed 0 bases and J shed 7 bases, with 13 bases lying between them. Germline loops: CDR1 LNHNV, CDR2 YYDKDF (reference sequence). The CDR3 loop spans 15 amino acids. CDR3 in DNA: TGTGCCACCAGCAGAGATGGGGCCCGAGGGAATGAGCAGTTCTTC. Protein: CATSRDGARGNEQFF.

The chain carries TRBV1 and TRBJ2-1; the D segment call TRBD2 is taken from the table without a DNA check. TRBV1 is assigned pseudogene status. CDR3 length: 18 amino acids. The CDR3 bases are TGCACCAGCAGCCAAGAGAGTCACCGGGTCTGGTTCTTCGATGAGCAGTTCTTC. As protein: CTSSQESHRVWFFDEQFF.

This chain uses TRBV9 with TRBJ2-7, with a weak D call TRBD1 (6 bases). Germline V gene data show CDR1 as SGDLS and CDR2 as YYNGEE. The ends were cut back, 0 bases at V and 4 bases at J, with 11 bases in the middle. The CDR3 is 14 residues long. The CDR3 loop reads CASSVGDTPYEQYF. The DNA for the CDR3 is TGTGCCAGCAGCGTAGGGGACACTCCTTACGAGCAGTACTTC.

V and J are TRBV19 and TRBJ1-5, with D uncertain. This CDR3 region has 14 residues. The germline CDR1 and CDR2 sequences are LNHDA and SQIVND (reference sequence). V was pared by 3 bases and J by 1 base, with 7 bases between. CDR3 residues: CASSMSGSNQPQHF. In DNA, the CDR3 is TGTGCCAGTAGTATGTCCGGGAGCAATCAGCCCCAGCATTTT. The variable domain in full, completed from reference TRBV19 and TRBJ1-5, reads DGGITQSPKYLFRKEGQNVTLSCEQNLNHDAMYWYRQDPGQGLRLIYYSQIVNDFQKGDIAEGYSVSREKKESFPLTVTSAQKNPTAFYLCASSMSGSNQPQHFGDGTRLSIL.

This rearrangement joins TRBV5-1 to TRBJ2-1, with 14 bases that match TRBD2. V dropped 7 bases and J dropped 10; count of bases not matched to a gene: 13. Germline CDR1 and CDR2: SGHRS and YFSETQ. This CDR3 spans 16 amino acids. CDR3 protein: CASGRTSGRPLKEQFF. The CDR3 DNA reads TGCGCCAGCGGACGGACTAGCGGGAGGCCACTCAAGGAGCAGTTCTTC.

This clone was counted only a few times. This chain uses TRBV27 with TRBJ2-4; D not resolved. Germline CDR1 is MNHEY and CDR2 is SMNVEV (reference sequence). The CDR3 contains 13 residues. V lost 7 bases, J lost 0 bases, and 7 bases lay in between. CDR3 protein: CASKPLAKNIQYF. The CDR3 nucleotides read TGTGCCAGCAAACCCCTAGCCAAAAACATTCAGTACTTC.

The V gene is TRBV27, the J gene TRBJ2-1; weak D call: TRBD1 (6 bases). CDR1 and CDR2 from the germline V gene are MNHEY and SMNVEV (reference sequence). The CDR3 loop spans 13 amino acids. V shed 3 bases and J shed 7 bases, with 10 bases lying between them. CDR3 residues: CASSFYQGNEQFF. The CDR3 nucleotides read TGTGCCAGCAGTTTCTATCAGGGGAATGAGCAGTTCTTC.